A selection of T cell receptor beta chains follows, all from one sample in a study of blood T cells in healthy people across ages. TCRdb re-derived calls from the 5' RACE reads in MiXCR, one entry per CDR3 protein. In the table there are 750,000 to 850,000 distinct CDR3 sequences, 20% to 25% of which are singletons. These sequences were also reported in another study, on T cells of mothers and their children.

Specimen: blood. The origin of the receptors is a boy under 18 in good health. Both conserved end residues are part of each CDR3. A D gene is named only where the DNA matches it firmly. Clone size is shown for a subset of rows, as once, few, many or a class of expanded clone.

clone_size	d_call	v_call	j_call	cdr3_aa	cdr3_nt
.	.	TRBV20-1	TRBJ1-1	CSAKVGRTEAFF	TGCAGTGCCAAGGTGGGTCGTACTGAAGCTTTCTTT
.	TRBD1	TRBV28	TRBJ2-7	CASRRTGATYEQYF	TGTGCCAGCAGGAGGACAGGGGCCACCTACGAGCAGTACTTC
.	.	TRBV15	TRBJ2-3	CATSRDLQVNTDTQYF	TGTGCCACCAGCAGAGATCTACAGGTCAACACAGATACGCAGTATTTT
few	.	TRBV7-2	TRBJ2-3	CASSLARITRNTDTQYF	TGTGCCAGCAGCTTAGCCCGAATAACACGAAATACAGATACGCAGTATTTT
.	.	TRBV28	TRBJ2-5	CASSFVDTQETQYF	TGTGCCAGCAGTTTTGTCGACACGCAAGAGACCCAGTACTTC
few	.	TRBV4-3	TRBJ2-7	CASSQDKGDNSYEQYF	TGCGCCAGCAGCCAAGATAAGGGGGACAACTCCTACGAGCAGTACTTC
.	TRBD1	TRBV7-9	TRBJ2-1	CASSLVGTGIYNEQFF	TGTGCCAGCAGCTTAGTAGGGACAGGGATATACAATGAGCAGTTCTTC
few	.	TRBV6-1	TRBJ2-1	CASSEAWRQSYNEQFF	TGTGCCAGCAGTGAAGCGTGGCGGCAGTCTTACAATGAGCAGTTCTTC
few	.	TRBV9	TRBJ1-2	CASSVVPGPLYGYTF	TGTGCCAGCAGCGTAGTCCCAGGCCCCCTGTATGGCTACACCTTC
few	TRBD2	TRBV6-5	TRBJ2-3	CASRRTSGGFTDTQYF	TGTGCCAGCAGACGAACTAGCGGGGGATTCACAGATACGCAGTATTTT
.	.	TRBV29-1	TRBJ1-1	CSVGDASLNTEAFF	TGCAGCGTTGGGGACGCTTCGTTGAACACTGAAGCTTTCTTT
few	.	TRBV2	TRBJ2-3	CASRGGTSTDTQYF	TGTGCCAGCAGGGGGGGTACTAGCACAGATACGCAGTATTTT
.	.	TRBV7-2	TRBJ2-6	CASSLGRTGANVLTF	TGTGCCAGCAGCTTAGGTAGGACTGGGGCCAACGTCCTGACTTTC
.	.	TRBV9	TRBJ2-3	CASSRFGGVSTDTQYF	TGTGCCAGCAGCCGTTTTGGCGGGGTTAGCACAGATACGCAGTATTTT
few	.	TRBV5-1	TRBJ1-2	CASSPPAGGYTF	TGCGCCAGCAGCCCCCCTGCAGGTGGCTACACCTTC
.	TRBD1	TRBV7-6	TRBJ1-2	CASSPSGQGNYGYTF	TGTGCCAGCAGCCCCTCCGGACAGGGCAATTATGGCTACACCTTC
.	.	TRBV18	TRBJ2-3	CASSPPVNWGRKDTQYF	TGTGCCAGCTCACCACCGGTGAATTGGGGAAGGAAGGATACGCAGTATTTT
.	TRBD1	TRBV18	TRBJ2-5	CASSPSGQSETQYF	TGTGCCAGCTCGCCCTCGGGACAGTCGGAGACCCAGTACTTC
few	.	TRBV20-1	TRBJ2-4	CSARDRGPIQYF	TGCAGTGCTAGAGATCGAGGGCCCATTCAGTACTTC
.	.	TRBV10-3	TRBJ2-6	CAIPSPSSSGANVLTF	TGTGCCATCCCCTCCCCATCGTCTTCTGGGGCCAACGTCCTGACTTTC
.	.	TRBV2	TRBJ1-6	CASSAWAEDNSPLHF	TGTGCCAGCAGTGCGTGGGCCGAAGATAATTCACCCCTCCACTTT
.	.	TRBV15	TRBJ2-7	CATSRELRNDEQYF	TGTGCCACCAGCAGAGAACTCAGGAACGACGAGCAGTACTTC
few	TRBD1	TRBV12-3/TRBV12-4	TRBJ2-1	CAEGAGVREQFF	TGTGCCGAGGGGGCAGGGGTGCGTGAGCAGTTCTTC
.	.	TRBV28	TRBJ1-3	CASSFSDTIYF	TGTGCCAGCAGTTTTTCAGACACCATATATTTT